The clone carrying this T cell receptor (beta chain) was recorded a few times. Its target is unknown. CDR3 size: 12 residues. Per the germline V gene, CDR1 is MNHEY and CDR2 is SVGAGI. Losses at the gene ends were 6 bases for V and 6 bases for J; bases not matched to a gene: 1. This entry comes from a study of cytomegalovirus exposure and HLA in healthy donors. Study findings and constraints: When a later analysis was performed, an Asian-associated ancestry cluster reportedly had fewer N-insertions than the approximately 700-donor mean.

13 Jbeta primers and 60 Vbeta primers were used for the PCR. Here immunoSEQ multiplex PCR was the method, and the copy in TCRdb shows in-frame clones only, minus some. The sample has approximately 78,000 clones; 84% are singletons. This TCR was sampled from a woman aged 45-59 years in good health and CMV-seronegative. Sequences were obtained from PBMCs. This sequence joins TRBV6-5 and TRBJ2-1; 8 nucleotides line up with TRBD1. The CDR3 nucleotides are TGTGCCAGCAGGGGACAGGCCAATGAGCAGTTCTTC. Protein sequence: CASRGQANEQFF.